Shown below are 15 T cell receptor beta chains from a single sample sequenced in a study of identical twins. TCRdb reanalysed the 5' RACE reads using MiXCR and keeps one entry per CDR3 protein. The table shows approximately 600,000 distinct CDR3 sequences, with 9.5% to 10% occurring only once. These data are also associated with another study on yellow fever vaccine responses in identical twins.

Sequenced input: PBMCs. Source of these receptors: a woman younger than 30 in good health.

This clonotype was found many times. The chain employs TRBV29-1 and TRBJ2-3; D is unresolved. Germline CDR1 reads SQVTM; CDR2 reads ANQGSEA. With 5 bases removed from V and 5 bases from J, the gap between germline ends came to 8 bases. CDR3 length: 11 amino acids. The CDR3 sequence: CSVRGVDTQYF. Written as DNA, the CDR3 is TGCAGCGTTCGTGGAGTAGATACGCAGTATTTT.

This clonotype was seen ten or more times. The chain's CDR3 is CASSLGDRSYEQYF. The CDR3 DNA reads TGTGCCAGCAGTTTAGGAGACAGAAGCTACGAGCAGTACTTC. The chain has TRBV27 and TRBJ2-7; tentatively, D is TRBD1 (5 bases). This CDR3 is 14 amino acids long. Trimming pared 2 bases from V and 3 bases from J, leaving 11 bases between. CDR1 MNHEY and CDR2 SMNVEV come from the germline V gene (reference sequence).

This chain links TRBV11-2 with TRBJ2-3; D is uncertain. Germline V gene data show CDR1 as SGHAT and CDR2 as FQNNGV. Trimming took 1 base from V and 8 from J, leaving 13 bases between them. This CDR3 comprises 14 residues. The CDR3, as DNA: TGTGCCAGCAGCTTAGTGCGACCCCCCGGTACGCAGTATTTT. The encoded protein is CASSLVRPPGTQYF.

This clonotype was counted at least ten times. This sequence joins TRBV12-3 or TRBV12-4 and TRBJ2-1, with D uncertain. The CDR3 covers 12 residues. Trimming pared 6 bases from V and 10 bases from J, leaving 13 bases between. CDR3 bases: TGTGCCAGCAGGAACGGGCTATCGGAGCAGTTCTTC. It yields the protein CASRNGLSEQFF.

This clonotype was recorded many times. The chain carries TRBV12-3 or TRBV12-4 and TRBJ1-6; D is possibly TRBD1 (6 bases). Trimming stripped 0 bases from V and 7 bases from J, with 7 bases between. The CDR3 runs 14 residues. CDR3 sequence (DNA): TGTGCCAGCAGTTTAGCAGGGGGAAATTCACCCCTCCACTTT. This translates into CASSLAGGNSPLHF.

This clonotype has ten or more counts. This sequence joins TRBV5-1 and TRBJ2-7; tentatively, D is TRBD1 (5 bases). The CDR3 contains 14 residues. Trimming took 0 bases from V and 0 from J, leaving 7 bases between them. Germline CDR1 SGHRS, CDR2 YFSETQ. Here the CDR3 DNA reads TGCGCCAGCAGCTTGGCAGGGAACTCCTACGAGCAGTACTTC. Translation gives CASSLAGNSYEQYF.

This clonotype was counted ten times or more. V usage is TRBV2 and J usage is TRBJ1-5; TRBD1 aligns across 7 bases. Germline V lookup: CDR1 SNHLY, CDR2 FYNNEI. V shed 4 bases, J shed 7 bases, and the junction held 4 bases outside the gene matches. The CDR3 extends over 13 amino acids. As DNA, the CDR3 is TGTGCCAGCAGTGGGGACAGTAACCAGCCCCAGCATTTT. Its protein is CASSGDSNQPQHF.

J is TRBJ2-1 and V is TRBV13, with D unclear. This CDR3 comprises 13 residues. Deletions cut 5 bases from V and 5 bases from J, with 10 bases between. Looked up from germline, CDR1 is PRHDT and CDR2 is FYEKMQ (reference sequence). CDR3 residues: CASSRGGNNEQFF. CDR3 coding DNA: TGTGCCAGCAGCCGCGGCGGAAACAATGAGCAGTTCTTC.

This clonotype was picked up many times. This chain joins TRBV12-3 or TRBV12-4 and TRBJ2-4; D unclear. The length of the CDR3 is 14 residues. V was trimmed by 4 bases and J by 8 bases, leaving 15 bases between them. CDR3 loop: CASSSRNFGDIQYF. The DNA for the CDR3 is TGTGCCAGCAGTTCCCGGAACTTCGGAGACATTCAGTACTTC.

This clonotype has at least ten counts. V and J are TRBV5-1 and TRBJ2-7; D may be TRBD1 (5 bases). The CDR3 has 11 residues. The V gene's germline CDR1 is SGHRS and CDR2 YFSETQ. Trimming shortened V by 6 bases and J by 4 bases, and 8 bases separated the two germline ends. CDR3 in amino acids: CASTAGYEQYF. The CDR3 DNA follows: TGCGCCAGCACTGCAGGGTACGAGCAGTACTTC.

The rearrangement joins TRBV30 to TRBJ2-1; D gene unclear. The V gene's germline CDR1 is GTSNPN and CDR2 SVGIG (reference sequence). This CDR3 contains 13 residues. V lost 8 bases, J lost 2 bases, and 13 bases lay in between. The CDR3 region is CAERTEAYNEQFF. The CDR3 coding sequence is TGTGCCGAGAGGACGGAAGCCTACAATGAGCAGTTCTTC.

CDR3 sequence: CSARESAGLPREQFF. CDR3 in DNA: TGCAGTGCTAGAGAATCAGCGGGGCTTCCCAGGGAGCAGTTCTTC. The rearrangement uses TRBV20-1 and TRBJ2-1; 7 bases align to TRBD2. Germline CDR1 reads DFQATT; CDR2 reads SNEGSKA (reference sequence). The CDR3 covers 15 residues. Germline trimming cut 0 bases from V and 10 bases from J; bases unmatched to any gene: 12.

The rearrangement joins TRBV30 to TRBJ2-7; the match to TRBD1 covers 7 bases. This CDR3 contains 12 residues. Germline CDR1 GTSNPN, CDR2 SVGIG (reference sequence). Trimming removed 3 bases from V and 3 bases from J; junction bases left unmatched: 2. The CDR3 loop reads CAWRGQNYEQYF. The DNA of the CDR3 is TGTGCCTGGAGGGGACAGAACTACGAGCAGTACTTC.

This clonotype was counted ten times or more. This chain uses TRBV4-3 with TRBJ2-7, with D possibly TRBD1 on 5 matching bases. CDR1 is LGHNA and CDR2 is YSLEER in the germline V gene. The V end lost 0 bases, the J end lost 3 bases, and 12 bases lay between the germline ends. The CDR3 has 15 amino acids. CDR3: CASSQDRSQGYEQYF. The CDR3, as DNA: TGCGCCAGCAGCCAAGATCGTTCCCAGGGCTACGAGCAGTACTTC.

V usage is TRBV25-1 and J usage is TRBJ2-3, with D perhaps matching TRBD2 (7 bases). V was clipped by 2 bases and J by 4 bases, with 16 bases between them. The CDR3 is 16 amino acids. Germline V gene sequence: CDR1 MGHDK, CDR2 SYGVNS. The CDR3 here is CASSEGWGGWADTQYF. In DNA form, the CDR3 reads TGTGCCAGCAGTGAAGGATGGGGGGGCTGGGCAGATACGCAGTATTTT.